The rows below give T cell receptor beta chains drawn from one sample of a study of T cell responses to AZD1222 COVID-19 vaccine. Libraries were prepared by immunoSEQ multiplex PCR; TCRdb keeps only in-frame clonotypes and omits some of them. The data contain 150,000 to 200,000 clones, around 93% of them singletons. This specimen consisted of peripheral blood, obtained on day 0 of AZD1222 vaccination. The source is an adult in good health. The CDR3 runs from the conserved cysteine through the conserved F or W. Clone size appears in some rows only: once, few, many, or a class for an expanded clone.

.	TRBJ2-2	TRBV6-1	CASSGPRWGGSGELFF
.	TRBJ2-7	TRBV2	CASNLQGATYEQYF
.	TRBJ1-6	TRBV4-1	CASSLGRAREKSSYNSPLHF
.	TRBJ2-3	TRBV30	CAWSPLDRTSDTQYF
.	TRBJ2-3	TRBV7-9	CASSLDLAGGQDTQYF
.	TRBJ1-5	TRBV5-6	CASSLRGYQPQHF
few	TRBJ1-1	TRBV7-2	CASSLFWRGRDTEAFF
.	TRBJ1-5	TRBV27	CASSPGTQNQPQHF
.	TRBJ1-5	TRBV19	CASTTGAPSNQPQHF
.	TRBJ1-2	TRBV27	CASSAATGFGGYTF
.	TRBJ2-1	TRBV30	CAWSSGTGTYNEQFF
once	TRBJ2-7	TRBV18	CASSRSAGPSYEQYF
.	TRBJ1-1	TRBV29-1	CSVRPTGPNTEAFF
.	TRBJ2-2	TRBV13	CASSSTGHLNTGELFF
once	TRBJ1-6	TRBV19	CASSNGQGLSYNSPLHF
.	TRBJ1-5	TRBV5-1	CASSLAGGREPQHF
.	TRBJ1-1	TRBV4-3	CASSQDPGGLGNTEAFF
.	TRBJ1-6	TRBV5-4	CASSDGTEPLHF
.	TRBJ1-1	TRBV6-6	CASRHELNTEAFF
once	TRBJ2-7	TRBV10-3	CAISDLRQPTFSYEQYF
.	TRBJ1-2	TRBV20-1	CSARDPIGYTF
.	TRBJ1-4	TRBV5-5	CASSLFEGAGEKLFF